The clone carrying this TCR beta chain was observed a handful of times. PCR was performed using 60 Vbeta and 13 Jbeta primers. Sequenced by immunoSEQ multiplex PCR; TCRdb stores in-frame clones only, minus some. The sample lists approximately 170,000 clones, around four fifths seen once, with about 2.9% in the top ten. This record comes from a study of cytomegalovirus exposure and HLA in healthy donors. The CDR3 has 16 residues. Germline V gene data show CDR1 as SEHNR and CDR2 as FQNEAQ (reference sequence). V lost 5 bases and J lost 7; bases outside the gene matches: 16. This receptor was taken from a female donor in good health and CMV-seronegative. The chain joins TRBV7-9 to TRBJ1-2, with 7 positions matching TRBD1. Material: PBMCs. The CDR3 region is CASSPTGGGLGLGYTF. Here the CDR3 DNA reads TGTGCCAGCAGCCCAACCGGAGGGGGCTTGGGCCTTGGCTACACCTTC. Full variable domain (remainder filled in from reference TRBV7-9 and TRBJ1-2): DTGVSQNPRHKITKRGQNVTFRCDPISEHNRLYWYRQTLGQGPEFLTYFQNEAQLEKSRLLSDRFSAERPKGSFSTLEIQRTEQGDSAMYLCASSPTGGGLGLGYTFGSGTRLTVV.